This T cell receptor beta chain was documented in a study of cytomegalovirus exposure and HLA in healthy donors. Study-wide results and limits: The study listed approximately 170 cytomegalovirus-associated TCR beta chains. Within an earlier analysis, most TCR beta V segments proved productive either about 87% or about 30% of the time.

V was clipped by 5 bases and J by 14 bases; unmatched bases: 8. Germline V CDR1 and CDR2: SQVTM, ANQGSEA. The CDR3 has 11 residues. Worth noting for this clone: The antigen remains unidentified.

Donors were ostensibly healthy at sampling, although undocumented immune exposures were probable. Primers: 60 Vbeta forward and 13 Jbeta reverse. Libraries were prepared by immunoSEQ multiplex PCR; TCRdb keeps only in-frame clonotypes and omits some of them. The sample carries more than 95,000 clones, around 73% recorded once. The V gene is TRBV29-1, the J gene TRBJ1-2; 10 bases line up with TRBD1. The origin of this receptor is a young man in good health and CMV-seropositive. The source material was PBMCs. The CDR3 DNA reads TGCAGCGTTCGACGACAGGGGGCTATTACCTTC. Encoded protein: CSVRRQGAITF.